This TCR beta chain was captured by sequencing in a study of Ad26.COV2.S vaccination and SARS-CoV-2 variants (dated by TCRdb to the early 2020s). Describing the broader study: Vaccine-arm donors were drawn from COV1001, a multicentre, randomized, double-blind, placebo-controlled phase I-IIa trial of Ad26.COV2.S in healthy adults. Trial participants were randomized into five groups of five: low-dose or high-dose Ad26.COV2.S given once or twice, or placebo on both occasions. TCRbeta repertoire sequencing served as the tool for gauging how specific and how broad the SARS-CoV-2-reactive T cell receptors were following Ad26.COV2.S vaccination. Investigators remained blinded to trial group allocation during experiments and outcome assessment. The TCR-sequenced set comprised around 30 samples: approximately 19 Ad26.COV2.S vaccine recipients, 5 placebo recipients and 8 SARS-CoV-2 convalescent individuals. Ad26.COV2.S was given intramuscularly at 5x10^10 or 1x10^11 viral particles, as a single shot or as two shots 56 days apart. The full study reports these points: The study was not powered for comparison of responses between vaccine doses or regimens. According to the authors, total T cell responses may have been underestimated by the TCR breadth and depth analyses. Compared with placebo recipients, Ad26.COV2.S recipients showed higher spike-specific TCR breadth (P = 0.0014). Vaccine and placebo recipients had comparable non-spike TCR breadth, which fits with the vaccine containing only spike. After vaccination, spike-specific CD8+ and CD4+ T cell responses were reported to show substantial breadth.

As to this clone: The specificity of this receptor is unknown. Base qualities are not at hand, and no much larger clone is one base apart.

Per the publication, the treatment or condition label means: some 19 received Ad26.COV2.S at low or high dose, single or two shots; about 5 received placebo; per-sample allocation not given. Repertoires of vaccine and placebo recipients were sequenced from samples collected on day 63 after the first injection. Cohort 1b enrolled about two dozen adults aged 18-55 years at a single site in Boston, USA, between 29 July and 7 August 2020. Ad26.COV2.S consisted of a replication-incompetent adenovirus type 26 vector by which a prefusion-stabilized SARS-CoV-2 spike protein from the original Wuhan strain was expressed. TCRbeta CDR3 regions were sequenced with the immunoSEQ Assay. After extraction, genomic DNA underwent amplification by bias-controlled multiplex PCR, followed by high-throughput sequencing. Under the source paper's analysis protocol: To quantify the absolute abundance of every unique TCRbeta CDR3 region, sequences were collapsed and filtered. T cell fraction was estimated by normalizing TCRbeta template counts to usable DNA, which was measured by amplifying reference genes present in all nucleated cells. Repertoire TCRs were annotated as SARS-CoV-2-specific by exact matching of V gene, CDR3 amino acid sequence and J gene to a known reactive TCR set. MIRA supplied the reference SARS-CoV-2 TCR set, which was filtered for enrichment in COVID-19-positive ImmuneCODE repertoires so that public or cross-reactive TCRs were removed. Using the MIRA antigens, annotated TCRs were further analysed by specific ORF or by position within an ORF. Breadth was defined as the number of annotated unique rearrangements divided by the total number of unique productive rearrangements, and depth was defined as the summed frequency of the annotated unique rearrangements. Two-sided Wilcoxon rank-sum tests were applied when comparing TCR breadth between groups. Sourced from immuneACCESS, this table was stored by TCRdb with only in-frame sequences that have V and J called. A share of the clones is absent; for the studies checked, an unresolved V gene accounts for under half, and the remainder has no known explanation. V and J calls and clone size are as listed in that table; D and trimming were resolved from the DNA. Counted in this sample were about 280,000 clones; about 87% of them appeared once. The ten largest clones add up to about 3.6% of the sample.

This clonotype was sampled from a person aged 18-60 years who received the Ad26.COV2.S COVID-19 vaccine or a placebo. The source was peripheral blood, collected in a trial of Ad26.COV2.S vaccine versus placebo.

The nucleotide sequence is given as TGTGCCAGCAACTGGACAGATAACCAAGAGACCCAGTACTTC. It translates as CASNWTDNQETQYF. The chain couples TRBV27 to TRBJ2-5, and perhaps TRBD1 as D gene, on 6 matching bases. In the germline V gene (reference sequence), CDR1 corresponds to MNHEY and CDR2 to SMNVEV. Deletion took 7 bases off V and 0 bases off J, with a span of 12 bases between the germline ends. The CDR3 numbers 14 residues from cysteine through phenylalanine. CDR3 DNA only is kept here, 42 bases in frame from base 1.